This record concerns one TCR beta chain sequence. What it binds is unknown. The data were obtained in a study of Ad26.COV2.S vaccination and SARS-CoV-2 variants. Germline V CDR1 and CDR2: LGHNT, FRNRAP. The V gene lost 2 bases and the J gene lost 11 bases, with 24 bases spanning the gap. The CDR3 spans 16 residues. Sequenced by immunoSEQ multiplex PCR; TCRdb stores in-frame clones only, minus some. Here the sample spans about 97,000 clones, around three quarters being singletons. Whole-study findings and limits: Individuals receiving vaccine had higher spike-specific TCR breadth than placebo recipients did.

The starting material was peripheral blood, obtained after recovery from COVID-19. This sequence joins TRBV12-5 and TRBJ1-1; unclear D gene. This receptor was taken from a human donor who had recovered from COVID-19. The CDR3 DNA follows: TGTGCTAGTGGTTTGTCCCTTGAAGGGTACCTACAGTCGGCTTTCTTT. Protein: CASGLSLEGYLQSAFF.